The text below deals with one T cell receptor (beta chain). The data originate from a study of graft-versus-host responses after intestinal transplantation. Whole-study context: The study gave all recipients anti-thymocyte globulin induction, then tacrolimus and steroids for approximately three years.

Sequencing used immunoSEQ multiplex PCR; TCRdb keeps in-frame clones, though not all of them. The sample contains fewer than 25,000 clones, approximately 60% of which appear only once. Researchers placed roughly 200,000 CFSE-labeled responder cells in culture with roughly 200,000 irradiated, violet-dye-labeled stimulator cells. At the end of the reaction, proliferating CFSE-low CD3+CD4+ and CD3+CD8+ responders were sorted. Study-wide points: Levels of circulating GvH clones at their peak were associated with early post-transplant HvG declines.

Trimming took 6 bases from V and 8 from J, leaving 17 bases between them. This CDR3 contains 14 residues. CDR1 MNHNS and CDR2 SASEGT come from the germline V gene. The receptor was isolated from a human patient who received an intestinal transplant. The chain employs TRBV6-1 and TRBJ2-4; a possible D gene is TRBD2 (6 bases). Source: alloreactive CD4+ T cells from a mixed lymphocyte reaction culture, taken before intestinal transplant. Subset reported: CFSE-low proliferating T cells sorted from roughly six-day pre-transplant mixed lymphocyte reaction (GvH or HvG direction). CDR3 residues: CASSPAGGRDIQYF. Written as DNA, the CDR3 is TGTGCCAGCAGCCCTGCCGGGGGAAGGGACATTCAGTACTTC.